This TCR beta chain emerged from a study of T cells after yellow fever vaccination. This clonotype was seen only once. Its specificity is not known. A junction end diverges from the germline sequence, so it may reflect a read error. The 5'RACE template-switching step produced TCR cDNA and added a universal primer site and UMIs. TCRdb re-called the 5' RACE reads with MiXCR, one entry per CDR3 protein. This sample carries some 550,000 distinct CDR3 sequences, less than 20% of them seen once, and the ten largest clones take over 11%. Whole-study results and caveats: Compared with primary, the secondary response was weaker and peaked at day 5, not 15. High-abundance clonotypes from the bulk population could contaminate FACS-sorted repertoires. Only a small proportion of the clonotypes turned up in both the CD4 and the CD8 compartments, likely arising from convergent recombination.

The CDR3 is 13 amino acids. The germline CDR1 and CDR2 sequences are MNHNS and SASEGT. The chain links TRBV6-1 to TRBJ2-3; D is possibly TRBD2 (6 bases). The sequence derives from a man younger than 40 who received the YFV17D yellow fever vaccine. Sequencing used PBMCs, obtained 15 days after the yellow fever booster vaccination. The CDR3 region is CASSPGVRNVLLF. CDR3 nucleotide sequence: TGTGCCAGCAGCCCGGGGGTTCGGAACGTGCTCCTCTTT.